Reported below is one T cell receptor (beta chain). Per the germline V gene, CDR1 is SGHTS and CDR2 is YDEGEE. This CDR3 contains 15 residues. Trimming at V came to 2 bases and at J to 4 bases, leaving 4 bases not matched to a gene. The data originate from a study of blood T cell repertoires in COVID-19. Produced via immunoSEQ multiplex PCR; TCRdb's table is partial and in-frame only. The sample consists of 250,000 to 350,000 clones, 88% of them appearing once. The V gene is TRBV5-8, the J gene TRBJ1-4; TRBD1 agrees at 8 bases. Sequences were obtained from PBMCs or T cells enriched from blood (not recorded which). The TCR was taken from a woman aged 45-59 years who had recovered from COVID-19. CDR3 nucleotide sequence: TGTGCCAGCAGCTTCAGACAGGGGAATAATGAAAAACTGTTTTTT. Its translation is CASSFRQGNNEKLFF.